A single sample is the source of the 19 T cell receptor beta chains below, sequenced in a study of Graves' ophthalmopathy and Graves' hyperthyroidism. TCR beta CDR3 amplification used RNA transcripts. Scientists carried out first-round RT-PCR using HTBI primers and then a second-round multiplex PCR. MiXCR, run by TCRdb on the multiplex PCR reads, gives a single entry per CDR3 protein. The table includes 200,000 to 300,000 distinct CDR3 sequences, around 45% detected once. Sequencing used peripheral blood. The receptors come from an adult man with Graves' ophthalmopathy.

This clonotype has a single count. The gene calls are TRBV5-1 and TRBJ2-7, with TRBD1 as a possible D gene (6 bases). V was pared by 6 bases and J by 0 bases, with 13 bases between. The germline V gene encodes CDR1 SGHRS and CDR2 YFSETQ. CDR3 length: 14 residues. DNA for the CDR3: TGCGCCAGCAACGAACAGGGAGACTCCTACGAGCAGTACTTC. As protein: CASNEQGDSYEQYF.

The chain has TRBV20-1 and TRBJ1-2; D gene ambiguous. CDR3 length equals 14 residues. With 1 base removed from V and 7 bases from J, the gap between germline ends came to 16 bases. The germline gives CDR1 DFQATT, CDR2 SNEGSKA (reference sequence). The CDR3 nucleotides read TGCAGTGCTAGAGTTGGCATCCATGCGGGTGGCTACACCTTC. The encoded protein is CSARVGIHAGGYTF.

This clonotype was counted between two and nine times. The chain couples TRBV5-1 to TRBJ1-2; unclear D gene. There are 13 residues in the CDR3. Germline V gene lookup returns CDR1 SGHRS and CDR2 YFSETQ. Trimming cost V 6 bases and J 4 bases, with 13 bases left between them. Written as DNA, the CDR3 is TGCGCCAGCACATGGGCCTGGGGCTATGGCTACACCTTC. Protein sequence: CASTWAWGYGYTF.

The V and J genes are TRBV10-3 and TRBJ2-3; 11 bases match TRBD1. J was trimmed by 3 bases and V by 2 bases; bases with no gene match: 10. Germline CDR1 is ENHRY and CDR2 is SYGVKD. The CDR3 is 18 amino acids. CDR3 loop: CAISEPAGTGGLTDTQYF. In DNA, the CDR3 is TGTGCCATCAGTGAGCCAGCAGGGACAGGGGGTTTGACAGATACGCAGTATTTT.

The chain recombines TRBV7-9 with TRBJ1-1, with D possibly being TRBD1 (5 bases). Germline assignment: CDR1 SEHNR and CDR2 FQNEAQ (reference sequence). Trimming removed 6 bases from V and 4 bases from J, with 15 bases in between. This CDR3 region has 14 residues. The CDR3: CASRPSGLTTEAFF. DNA for the CDR3: TGTGCCAGCAGACCTTCAGGGTTGACCACTGAAGCTTTCTTT.

A single count supports this clonotype. The V gene is TRBV20-1, the J gene TRBJ1-4; D not certain. The CDR3 sequence is 13 residues long. Germline V gene lookup returns CDR1 DFQATT and CDR2 SNEGSKA (reference sequence). Trimming shortened V by 5 bases and J by 6 bases, and 13 bases separated the two germline ends. The CDR3: CSAASRVDEKLFF. The DNA for the CDR3 is TGCAGTGCTGCCTCTAGGGTAGATGAAAAACTGTTTTTT.

V is TRBV7-6 and J is TRBJ1-1; D is unclear. Germline V lookup: CDR1 SGHVS, CDR2 FNYEAQ. This CDR3 region has 13 residues. Trimming stripped 5 bases from V and 6 bases from J, with 13 bases between. The CDR3 DNA reads as TGTGCCAGCAGCACCTACCAAGGAGCTGAAGCTTTCTTT. Protein product: CASSTYQGAEAFF.

V gene TRBV9 combines with J gene TRBJ2-5, with 11 positions matching TRBD1. The CDR3 covers 14 residues. Germline-derived CDR1 and CDR2 are SGDLS and YYNGEE. V was pared by 3 bases and J by 4 bases, with 2 bases of the junction left unmatched. Here the CDR3 DNA reads TGTGCCAGCAGCGAGGGACAGGGGGGAGAGACCCAGTACTTC. Protein sequence: CASSEGQGGETQYF. The variable domain in full, with the rest retrieved from reference TRBV9 and TRBJ2-5, is DSGVTQTPKHLITATGQRVTLRCSPRSGDLSVYWYQQSLDQGLQFLIQYYNGEERAKGNILERFSAQQFPDLHSELNLSSLELGDSALYFCASSEGQGGETQYFGPGTRLLVL.

This clonotype was observed a few times. This CDR3 is CAISGGGFYGYTF. The CDR3 nucleotides read TGTGCCATCAGTGGCGGGGGTTTCTATGGCTACACCTTC. The chain employs TRBV10-3 and TRBJ1-2; weak D call: TRBD1 (5 bases). The germline V gene has CDR1 ENHRY and CDR2 SYGVKD. The V and J ends lost 4 bases and 4 bases respectively, with 10 bases between them. This CDR3 region has 13 residues.

A word on this clonotype: This clone may be a read error of a much larger clone one base away. The rearrangement uses TRBV7-3 and TRBJ1-1, with unresolved D. The ends were cut back, 3 bases at V and 0 bases at J, with 5 bases in the middle. Germline CDR1 and CDR2: SGHTA and FQGTGA. The length of the CDR3 is 13 residues. In DNA form, the CDR3 reads TGTGCCAGCAGCTTTGAGCTGAACACTGAAGCTTTCTTT. The encoded protein is CASSFELNTEAFF.

The gene calls are TRBV4-1 and TRBJ2-5; TRBD2 is a possible D gene (7 bases). V was clipped by 0 bases and J by 4 bases, with 21 bases between them. Per germline, CDR1 MGHRA and CDR2 YSYEKL. CDR3 size: 18 residues. This chain's CDR3 is CASSQDGGAPPWGETQYF. CDR3 bases: TGCGCCAGCAGCCAAGATGGGGGGGCACCGCCTTGGGGAGAGACCCAGTACTTC.

This clonotype showed up just a few times. The chain combines TRBV5-5 with TRBJ1-2, with 9 bases lining up with TRBD1. The CDR3 runs to 16 residues. In germline, CDR1 is SGHKS, CDR2 YYEKEE (reference sequence). Trimming took 2 bases from V and 4 from J; bases not matched to a gene: 9. CDR3 protein: CASSLGQGNVGYGYTF. The CDR3 DNA reads TGTGCCAGCAGCTTAGGACAGGGGAATGTCGGCTATGGCTACACCTTC.

The rearrangement uses TRBV29-1 and TRBJ1-1; D is unclear. The germline V gene encodes CDR1 SQVTM and CDR2 ANQGSEA. V was cut by 7 bases and J by 0 bases, with 18 bases left in between. The CDR3 covers 15 residues. The CDR3 protein is CSALLNSLMNTEAFF. The CDR3 DNA is TGCAGCGCCTTACTTAACAGCCTTATGAACACTGAAGCTTTCTTT.

The gene calls are TRBV7-9 and TRBJ1-1; TRBD1 matches at 8 bases. Germline values: CDR1 SEHNR, CDR2 FQNEAQ (reference sequence). The CDR3 consists of 16 residues. With V trimmed by 5 bases and J by 5 bases, 13 bases remained unmatched. CDR3 DNA sequence: TGTGCCAGCAGCGTAGGGCAGGGGGCGATGGGAACTGAAGCTTTCTTT. This encodes CASSVGQGAMGTEAFF.

The genes are TRBV25-1 and TRBJ1-2, with D tentatively TRBD1 (6 bases). Between the trimmed V and J ends, which lost 3 bases and 6 bases, there was a span of 8 bases. Germline CDR1 is MGHDK and CDR2 is SYGVNS. There are 12 residues in the CDR3. CDR3 sequence (DNA): TGTGCCAGCAGTGACCCAGGGGATGGCTACACCTTC. It translates to CASSDPGDGYTF.

The chain has TRBV29-1 and TRBJ1-1, with D tentatively TRBD1 (5 bases). This CDR3 comprises 13 residues. Germline CDR1 and CDR2: SQVTM and ANQGSEA. The CDR3 loop reads CSAPGGTSLEAFF. CDR3 DNA sequence: TGCAGTGCTCCGGGGGGGACCTCCCTTGAAGCTTTCTTT.

This rearrangement joins TRBV29-1 to TRBJ2-2; D gene uncertain. Trimming removed 5 bases at V and 2 bases at J, with 6 bases between. Germline values: CDR1 SQVTM, CDR2 ANQGSEA. The CDR3 has 12 amino acids. CDR3 sequence reads: CSVWVNTGELFF. The DNA of the CDR3 is TGCAGCGTTTGGGTTAACACCGGGGAGCTGTTTTTT.

V gene TRBV4-1 combines with J gene TRBJ1-2; D uncertain. V was pared by 0 bases and J by 4 bases, with 15 bases between. The CDR3 extends over 16 amino acids. Germline V lookup: CDR1 MGHRA, CDR2 YSYEKL. The DNA of the CDR3 is TGCGCCAGCAGCCAAGAAGGTGGAGGGAGCTCCTATGGCTACACCTTC. Amino acids: CASSQEGGGSSYGYTF.

The rearrangement joins TRBV7-9 to TRBJ2-7, with 7 bases matching TRBD2. Germline CDR1 SEHNR, CDR2 FQNEAQ (reference sequence). There are 14 residues in the CDR3. The J segment lost 3 bases and the V segment lost 7 bases, leaving 9 bases of the junction unmatched. The CDR3 region is CASNPPGGDYEQYF. The CDR3 DNA is TGTGCCAGCAACCCCCCTGGGGGGGACTACGAGCAGTACTTC.